This is a list of T cell receptor beta chains from one sample in a study of blood T cell repertoires in COVID-19. Method: immunoSEQ multiplex PCR; TCRdb's copy keeps in-frame clones and lacks some. The sample contains 150,000 to 200,000 clones, about 86% of which appear only once. The source material was peripheral blood. These TCRs come from a man aged 55 to 70 with acute or convalescent COVID-19. CDR3s include the opening cysteine and the closing phenylalanine or tryptophan. The D gene is left open where the match is weak. Size is stated for part of the rows, as once, few or many counts, or as a class when the clone is expanded.

v_call: TRBV2; d_call: TRBD1; j_call: TRBJ2-5; clone_size: NA; cdr3_aa: CASTPRSGGQGAQYF; cdr3_nt: TGTGCCAGCACCCCCCGCTCCGGGGGACAGGGGGCCCAGTACTTC
v_call: TRBV28; d_call: TRBD1; j_call: TRBJ1-6; clone_size: NA; cdr3_aa: CASSFLQRGPSPLHF; cdr3_nt: TGTGCCAGCAGTTTTCTCCAGAGGGGGCCCTCACCCCTCCACTTT
v_call: TRBV5-1; d_call: NA; j_call: TRBJ2-7; clone_size: NA; cdr3_aa: CASSASKAGESYEQYF; cdr3_nt: TGCGCCAGCAGCGCATCCAAGGCAGGGGAATCCTACGAGCAGTACTTC
v_call: TRBV24-1; d_call: TRBD2; j_call: TRBJ2-7; clone_size: NA; cdr3_aa: CATSDQTSGKVYEQYF; cdr3_nt: TGTGCCACCAGTGACCAGACTAGCGGGAAGGTCTACGAGCAGTACTTC
v_call: TRBV9; d_call: NA; j_call: TRBJ1-6; clone_size: NA; cdr3_aa: CASSGPVFNSPLHF; cdr3_nt: TGTGCCAGCAGCGGGCCAGTATTTAATTCACCCCTCCACTTT
v_call: TRBV28; d_call: TRBD1; j_call: TRBJ1-1; clone_size: few; cdr3_aa: CASSRWTGRGTEAFF; cdr3_nt: TGTGCCAGCAGTAGGTGGACAGGGAGGGGTACTGAAGCTTTCTTT
v_call: TRBV6-7; d_call: NA; j_call: TRBJ1-4; clone_size: few; cdr3_aa: CASLRFNNEKLFF; cdr3_nt: TGTGCCAGCCTTCGGTTTAACAATGAAAAACTGTTTTTT
v_call: TRBV9; d_call: NA; j_call: TRBJ2-5; clone_size: NA; cdr3_aa: CASSSHETQYF; cdr3_nt: TGTGCCAGCAGCTCCCATGAGACCCAGTACTTC
v_call: TRBV7-8; d_call: NA; j_call: TRBJ1-3; clone_size: few; cdr3_aa: CASSLGSFAGNTIYF; cdr3_nt: TGTGCCAGCAGCTTAGGGTCCTTCGCCGGGAACACCATATATTTT
v_call: TRBV9; d_call: TRBD2; j_call: TRBJ2-1; clone_size: NA; cdr3_aa: CASSVSGSYNEQFF; cdr3_nt: TGTGCCAGCAGCGTTAGCGGGAGTTACAATGAGCAGTTCTTC
v_call: TRBV5-5; d_call: NA; j_call: TRBJ2-3; clone_size: NA; cdr3_aa: CASSIGQLRDTQYF; cdr3_nt: TGTGCCAGCAGCATTGGACAGCTCCGAGATACGCAGTATTTT
v_call: TRBV19; d_call: TRBD2; j_call: TRBJ2-1; clone_size: NA; cdr3_aa: CASKVAGVPNEQFF; cdr3_nt: TGTGCCAGTAAGGTAGCGGGAGTGCCTAATGAGCAGTTCTTC
v_call: TRBV29-1; d_call: TRBD1; j_call: TRBJ2-7; clone_size: NA; cdr3_aa: CSATRDRGYEQYF; cdr3_nt: TGCAGCGCTACCCGGGACAGGGGGTACGAGCAGTACTTC
v_call: TRBV11-3; d_call: NA; j_call: TRBJ2-2; clone_size: NA; cdr3_aa: CASSLGFSTSDTGELFF; cdr3_nt: TGTGCCAGCAGCTTAGGCTTCAGTACGTCAGACACCGGGGAGCTGTTTTTT
v_call: TRBV19; d_call: TRBD2; j_call: TRBJ2-3; clone_size: NA; cdr3_aa: CASSRGAGGTDTQYF; cdr3_nt: TGTGCCAGTAGTAGGGGTGCGGGAGGAACAGATACGCAGTATTTT
v_call: TRBV19; d_call: TRBD1; j_call: TRBJ1-2; clone_size: once; cdr3_aa: CASKILEGQGARGYTF; cdr3_nt: TGTGCCAGTAAAATCTTAGAGGGACAGGGGGCGCGCGGCTACACCTTC
v_call: TRBV27; d_call: NA; j_call: TRBJ2-2; clone_size: NA; cdr3_aa: CASSLWSVNTGELFF; cdr3_nt: TGTGCCAGCAGTTTATGGAGCGTTAACACCGGGGAGCTGTTTTTT
v_call: TRBV24-1; d_call: TRBD1; j_call: TRBJ2-3; clone_size: few; cdr3_aa: CATSDFDRGIITGVDTQYF; cdr3_nt: TGTGCCACCAGTGATTTTGACAGGGGAATTATAACAGGAGTAGATACGCAGTATTTT
v_call: TRBV5-1; d_call: TRBD2; j_call: TRBJ2-7; clone_size: NA; cdr3_aa: CASSHGTNSYEQYF; cdr3_nt: TGCGCCAGCAGCCACGGGACTAACTCCTACGAGCAGTACTTC
v_call: TRBV28; d_call: NA; j_call: TRBJ2-7; clone_size: NA; cdr3_aa: CASSPNLGRSFMEQYF; cdr3_nt: TGTGCCAGCAGTCCAAACCTGGGGCGTTCGTTTATGGAGCAGTACTTC
v_call: TRBV28; d_call: NA; j_call: TRBJ1-1; clone_size: NA; cdr3_aa: CASSLLGGVENTEAFF; cdr3_nt: TGTGCCAGCAGTTTATTGGGGGGGGTTGAGAACACTGAAGCTTTCTTT
v_call: TRBV11-2; d_call: NA; j_call: TRBJ1-6; clone_size: NA; cdr3_aa: CASSFLGLFNSPLHF; cdr3_nt: TGTGCCAGCAGCTTCCTTGGACTGTTTAATTCACCCCTCCACTTT
v_call: TRBV5-1; d_call: TRBD2; j_call: TRBJ2-2; clone_size: NA; cdr3_aa: CASSFLAGAVTGELFF; cdr3_nt: TGCGCCAGCAGCTTCTTAGCGGGGGCGGTCACCGGGGAGCTGTTTTTT
v_call: TRBV15; d_call: NA; j_call: TRBJ1-6; clone_size: many; cdr3_aa: CATSRGRGSPLHF; cdr3_nt: TGTGCCACCAGCAGGGGGAGGGGATCACCCCTCCACTTT
v_call: TRBV7-9; d_call: NA; j_call: TRBJ1-1; clone_size: NA; cdr3_aa: CASSLSSLTEAFF; cdr3_nt: TGTGCCAGCAGCTTATCAAGCCTGACTGAAGCTTTCTTT
v_call: TRBV7-9; d_call: NA; j_call: TRBJ2-1; clone_size: few; cdr3_aa: CASSPSNEQFF; cdr3_nt: TGTGCCAGCAGCCCGAGCAATGAGCAGTTCTTC
v_call: TRBV5-1; d_call: TRBD2; j_call: TRBJ2-7; clone_size: NA; cdr3_aa: CASSLGGSGTREQYF; cdr3_nt: TGCGCCAGCAGCTTGGGAGGGAGCGGGACCCGCGAGCAGTACTTC
v_call: TRBV11-2; d_call: NA; j_call: TRBJ1-2; clone_size: NA; cdr3_aa: CASSLDSRFDYTF; cdr3_nt: TGTGCCAGCAGCTTAGACTCCCGGTTCGACTACACCTTC
v_call: TRBV19; d_call: TRBD1; j_call: TRBJ1-6; clone_size: once; cdr3_aa: CASSIAGTGRPLHF; cdr3_nt: TGTGCCAGTAGTATTGCGGGGACAGGTCGACCCCTCCACTTT
v_call: TRBV7-3; d_call: NA; j_call: TRBJ1-1; clone_size: NA; cdr3_aa: CASSTTGNTEAFF; cdr3_nt: TGTGCCAGCAGCACCACGGGAAACACTGAAGCTTTCTTT
v_call: TRBV28; d_call: NA; j_call: TRBJ2-7; clone_size: NA; cdr3_aa: CASSLYRAYEQYF; cdr3_nt: TGTGCCAGCAGTTTATACAGGGCCTACGAGCAGTACTTC
v_call: TRBV20-1; d_call: NA; j_call: TRBJ1-2; clone_size: few; cdr3_aa: CSAYREPGYTF; cdr3_nt: TGCAGTGCCTACAGGGAGCCTGGCTACACCTTC
v_call: TRBV4-2; d_call: TRBD2; j_call: TRBJ2-4; clone_size: NA; cdr3_aa: CASTETSGILAKNIQYF; cdr3_nt: TGTGCCAGCACCGAAACTAGCGGTATTCTAGCCAAAAACATTCAGTACTTC
v_call: TRBV10-1; d_call: NA; j_call: TRBJ2-7; clone_size: NA; cdr3_aa: CASSDLSYEQYF; cdr3_nt: TGCGCCAGCAGTGACCTCAGTTACGAGCAGTACTTC
v_call: TRBV15; d_call: NA; j_call: TRBJ2-1; clone_size: few; cdr3_aa: CATKESPYNEQFF; cdr3_nt: TGTGCCACCAAGGAGTCCCCCTACAATGAGCAGTTCTTC
v_call: TRBV3-1/TRBV3-2; d_call: TRBD2; j_call: TRBJ2-5; clone_size: NA; cdr3_aa: CASSPRTSGGETQYF; cdr3_nt: TGTGCCAGCAGCCCCAGGACTAGCGGTGGAGAGACCCAGTACTTC
v_call: TRBV19; d_call: NA; j_call: TRBJ2-2; clone_size: NA; cdr3_aa: CASGTSWRAGELFF; cdr3_nt: TGTGCCAGTGGAACAAGTTGGAGGGCCGGGGAGCTGTTTTTT
v_call: TRBV28; d_call: NA; j_call: TRBJ1-4; clone_size: NA; cdr3_aa: CASSLGSGARQLFF; cdr3_nt: TGTGCCAGCAGTTTAGGTTCAGGGGCCCGCCAACTGTTTTTT
v_call: TRBV27; d_call: NA; j_call: TRBJ1-6; clone_size: NA; cdr3_aa: CASSSGVGPLHF; cdr3_nt: TGTGCCAGCAGTTCCGGGGTTGGACCCCTCCACTTT
v_call: TRBV6-6; d_call: TRBD1; j_call: TRBJ1-2; clone_size: NA; cdr3_aa: CASSRSGGRYGYTF; cdr3_nt: TGTGCCAGCAGTCGATCAGGGGGCCGCTATGGCTACACCTTC
v_call: TRBV30; d_call: NA; j_call: TRBJ1-5; clone_size: NA; cdr3_aa: CAWSLDSADQPQHF; cdr3_nt: TGTGCCTGGAGTTTAGACAGTGCGGATCAGCCCCAGCATTTT
v_call: TRBV28; d_call: NA; j_call: TRBJ1-4; clone_size: NA; cdr3_aa: CASSSQGATNEKLFF; cdr3_nt: TGTGCCAGCAGTTCCCAGGGTGCAACTAATGAAAAACTGTTTTTT